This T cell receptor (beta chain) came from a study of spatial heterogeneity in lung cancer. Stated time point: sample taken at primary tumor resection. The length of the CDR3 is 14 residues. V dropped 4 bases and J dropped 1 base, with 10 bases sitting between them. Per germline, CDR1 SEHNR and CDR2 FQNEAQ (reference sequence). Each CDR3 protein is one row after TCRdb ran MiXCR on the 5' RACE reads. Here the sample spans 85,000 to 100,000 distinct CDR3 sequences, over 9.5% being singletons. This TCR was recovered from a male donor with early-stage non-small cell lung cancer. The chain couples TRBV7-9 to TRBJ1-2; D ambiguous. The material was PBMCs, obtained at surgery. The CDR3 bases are TGTGCCAGCAGCTATGGACGGATTAACTATGGCTACACCTTC. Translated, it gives CASSYGRINYGYTF.